The text below deals with one T cell receptor beta chain. These data originate in a study of blood T cell repertoires in COVID-19. Original processing notes: Amplification from reference gene primers served as the basis for estimated nucleated cell counts. Assay: immunoSEQ multiplex PCR; the TCRdb copy retains only in-frame clones and omits some. V and J calls plus clone size are reproduced from that table; the DNA served to infer D and trimming. This table has fewer than 250,000 clones, 83% appearing once. Trimming shortened V by 2 bases and J by 3 bases, and 7 bases separated the two germline ends. Germline CDR1 reads SEHNR; CDR2 reads FQNEAQ (reference sequence). There are 13 residues in the CDR3.

Sequenced: PBMCs or T cells enriched from blood (not recorded which). V gene TRBV7-9 combines with J gene TRBJ1-1; D may be TRBD1 (6 bases). The source of this sequence is a woman aged 40 to 50 who had been exposed to COVID-19. The CDR3 region has the DNA TGTGCCAGCAGCTTAACAGGGTACACTGAAGCTTTCTTT. Amino acid sequence: CASSLTGYTEAFF.